This entry features one T cell receptor beta chain sequence. These data belong to a study of shared clonotypes between healthy human individuals. Study background: Donors had three CD4 naive, three CD4 memory, two CD8 naive and one CD8 memory plate apiece.

CD45RO+ cells plus CCR7-negative CD45RA+ TemRA cells formed CD8 memory. The method was immunoSEQ multiplex PCR; TCRdb's version includes in-frame clones alone and lacks a portion of them. Among fewer than 850,000 clones listed, 90% were seen once. This CDR3 has 15 amino acids. The V gene lost 6 bases and the J gene lost 3 bases, with 15 bases spanning the gap. CDR1 is LNHNV and CDR2 is YYDKDF in the germline V gene (reference sequence). Sample: memory CD8+ T cells from PBMCs. Subset meaning: CD45RO+ cells pooled with CCR7-negative TemRA cells. J is TRBJ2-4 and V is TRBV15; maybe TRBD2 (7 bases). The TCR comes from a man younger than 30 in good health. Some clones in this sample may be carry-over from other donors' samples. CDR3 bases: TGTGCCACCAGGGGGGCAGGGAGGGACAAAAACATTCAGTACTTC. Its protein product is CATRGAGRDKNIQYF.